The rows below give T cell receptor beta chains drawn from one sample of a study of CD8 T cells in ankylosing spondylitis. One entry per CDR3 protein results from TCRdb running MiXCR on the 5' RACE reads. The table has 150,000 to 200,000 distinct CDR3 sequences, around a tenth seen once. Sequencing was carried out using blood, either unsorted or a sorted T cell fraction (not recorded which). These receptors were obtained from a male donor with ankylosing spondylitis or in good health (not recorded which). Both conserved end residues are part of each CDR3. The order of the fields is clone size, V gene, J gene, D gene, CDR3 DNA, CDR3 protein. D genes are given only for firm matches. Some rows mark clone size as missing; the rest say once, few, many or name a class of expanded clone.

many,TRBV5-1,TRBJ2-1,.,TGCGCCAGCAGCTATACAGGAGCAACCTACAATGAGCAGTTCTTC,CASSYTGATYNEQFF
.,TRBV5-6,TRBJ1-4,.,TGTGCCAGCAGCCCACAGATGGTGATGCAACGACCAACTAATGAAAAACTGTTTTTT,CASSPQMVMQRPTNEKLFF
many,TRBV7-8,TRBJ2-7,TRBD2,TGTGCCAGCAGCCCGGGAGGCACCTACGAGCAGTACTTC,CASSPGGTYEQYF
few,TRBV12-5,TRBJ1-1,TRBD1,TGTGCTAGTGCCCAGGACAGGGGGCTTGAAGCTTTCTTT,CASAQDRGLEAFF
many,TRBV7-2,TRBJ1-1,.,TGTGCCAGCAGCGGATACAGGGAGGGCACTGAAGCTTTCTTT,CASSGYREGTEAFF
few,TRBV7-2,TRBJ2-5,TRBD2,TGTGCCAGCAGCCAAGGACTAGCGGAAGAGACCCAGTACTTC,CASSQGLAEETQYF
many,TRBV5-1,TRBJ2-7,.,TGCGCCAGCAGCCCCATGGTACAGGGTATGAAGTACTTC,CASSPMVQGMKYF
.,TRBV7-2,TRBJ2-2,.,TGTGCCAGCAGCTTAGCGAGTCGGGGGGAGCTGTTTTTT,CASSLASRGELFF
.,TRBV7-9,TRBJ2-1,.,TGTGCCAGCAACTCCCCGTCGCTAGGTACAGCCAATGAGCAGTTCTTC,CASNSPSLGTANEQFF
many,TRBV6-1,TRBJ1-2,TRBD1,TGTGCCAGCAGCCACAGGGTTACAGGGGACTATGGCTACACCTTC,CASSHRVTGDYGYTF
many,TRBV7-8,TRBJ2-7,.,TGTGCCAGCAGCCCCGGGGGTTTCTACGAGCAGTACTTC,CASSPGGFYEQYF
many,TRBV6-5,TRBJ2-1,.,TGTGCCAGCAGCTTAGACAGCCGCTCCTACAATGAGCAGTTCTTC,CASSLDSRSYNEQFF
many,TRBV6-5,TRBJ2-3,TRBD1,TGTGCCAGCGGGACAGGTCCGAATACGCAGTATTTT,CASGTGPNTQYF
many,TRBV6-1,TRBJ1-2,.,TGTGCCAGCAGTATGAACCAGGGCAGCTATGGCTACACCTTC,CASSMNQGSYGYTF
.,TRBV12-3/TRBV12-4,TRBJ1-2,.,TGTGCCAGCAGTTTACAGGGAGGGGCTAACTATGGCTACACCTTC,CASSLQGGANYGYTF
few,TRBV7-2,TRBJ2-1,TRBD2,TGTGCCAGCAGCGCGACTAGCGGAGGGGCGAGGAATGAGCAGTTCTTC,CASSATSGGARNEQFF
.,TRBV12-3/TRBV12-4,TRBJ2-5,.,TGTGCCAGCAGTTGGGGGCGGAAAGAGACCCAGTACTTC,CASSWGRKETQYF
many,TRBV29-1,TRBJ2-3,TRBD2,TGCAGCGTTGGAGTCGGGGGGACAGATACGCAGTATTTT,CSVGVGGTDTQYF
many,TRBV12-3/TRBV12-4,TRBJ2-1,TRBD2,TGTGCCAGCAGTTCGAGCGGGGGTGGGCACAATGAGCAGTTCTTC,CASSSSGGGHNEQFF
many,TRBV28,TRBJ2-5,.,TGTGCCAGCAGTTTTCGGGGGGCTTGGCAAGAGACCCAGTACTTC,CASSFRGAWQETQYF
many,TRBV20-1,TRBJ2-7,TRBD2,TGCAGTGCTAGAGATGAGCTAGCGGGAGGGCCCGACGAGCAGTACTTC,CSARDELAGGPDEQYF
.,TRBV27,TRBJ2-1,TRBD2,TGTGCCAGCAGTCTCTCTCCCCTTCCTAGCGGGAGCTCCTACAATGAGCAGTTCTTC,CASSLSPLPSGSSYNEQFF
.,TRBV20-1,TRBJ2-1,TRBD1,TGCAGTGCTCAGCATCCGGGACAGGGGGAAAATGAGCAGTTCTTC,CSAQHPGQGENEQFF
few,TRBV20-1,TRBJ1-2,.,TGCAGTGCCCCTGACACAGCGGCGTCTGGCTACACCTTC,CSAPDTAASGYTF
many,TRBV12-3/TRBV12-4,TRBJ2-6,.,TGTGCCAGCAGACCCGACAGGCCCAACGTCCTGACTTTC,CASRPDRPNVLTF
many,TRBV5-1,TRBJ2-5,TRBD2,TGCGCCAGCAGCTCGGGCCCGCGGGGGGGCGAGGAGACCCAGTACTTC,CASSSGPRGGEETQYF
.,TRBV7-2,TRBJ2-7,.,TGTGCCAGCAGCTTACAGCGGAACTCCTACGAGCAGTACTTC,CASSLQRNSYEQYF
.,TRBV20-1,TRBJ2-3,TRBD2,TGCAGTGCTAGAGATCAGCGGGGGGGTTTTTGGGATACGCAGTATTTT,CSARDQRGGFWDTQYF